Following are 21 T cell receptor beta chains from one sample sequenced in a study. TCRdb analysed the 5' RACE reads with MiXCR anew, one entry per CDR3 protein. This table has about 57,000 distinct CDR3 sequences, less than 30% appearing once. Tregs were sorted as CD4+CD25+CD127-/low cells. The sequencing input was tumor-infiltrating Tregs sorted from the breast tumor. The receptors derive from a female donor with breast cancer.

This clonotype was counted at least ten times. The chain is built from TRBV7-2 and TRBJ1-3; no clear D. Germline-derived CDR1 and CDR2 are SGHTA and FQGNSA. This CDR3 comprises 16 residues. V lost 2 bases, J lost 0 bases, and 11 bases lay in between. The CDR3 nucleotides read TGTGCCAGCAGCTTATGGCCGAATTCCTCTGGAAACACCATATATTTT. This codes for CASSLWPNSSGNTIYF. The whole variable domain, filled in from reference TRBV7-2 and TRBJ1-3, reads GAGVSQSPSNKVTEKGKDVELRCDPISGHTALYWYRQSLGQGLEFLIYFQGNSAPDKSGLPSDRFSAERTGGSVSTLTIQRTQQEDSAVYLCASSLWPNSSGNTIYFGEGSWLTVV.

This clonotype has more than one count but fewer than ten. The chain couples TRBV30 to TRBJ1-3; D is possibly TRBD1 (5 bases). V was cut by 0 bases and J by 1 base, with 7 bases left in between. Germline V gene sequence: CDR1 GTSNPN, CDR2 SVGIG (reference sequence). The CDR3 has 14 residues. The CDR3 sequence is CAWSVGASGNTIYF. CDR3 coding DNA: TGTGCCTGGAGTGTTGGGGCTTCTGGAAACACCATATATTTT. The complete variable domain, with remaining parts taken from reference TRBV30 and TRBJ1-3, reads SQTIHQWPATLVQPVGSPLSLECTVEGTSNPNLYWYRQAAGRGLQLLFYSVGIGQISSEVPQNLSASRPQDRQFILSSKKLLLSDSGFYLCAWSVGASGNTIYFGEGSWLTVV.

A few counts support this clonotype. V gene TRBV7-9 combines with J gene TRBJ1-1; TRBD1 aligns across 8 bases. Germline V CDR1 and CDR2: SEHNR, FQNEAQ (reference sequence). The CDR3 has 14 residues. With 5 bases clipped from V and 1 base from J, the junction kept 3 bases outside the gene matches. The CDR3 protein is CASSKGQENTEAFF. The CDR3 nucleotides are TGTGCCAGCAGCAAGGGACAGGAGAACACTGAAGCTTTCTTT.

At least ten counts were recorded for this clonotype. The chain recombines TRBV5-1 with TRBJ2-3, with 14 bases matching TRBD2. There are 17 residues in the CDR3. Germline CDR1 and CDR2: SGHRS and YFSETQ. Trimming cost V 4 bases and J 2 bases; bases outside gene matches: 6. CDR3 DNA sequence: TGCGCCAGCAGCACAGGACTAGCGGGAGGATCCACAGATACGCAGTATTTT. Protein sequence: CASSTGLAGGSTDTQYF.

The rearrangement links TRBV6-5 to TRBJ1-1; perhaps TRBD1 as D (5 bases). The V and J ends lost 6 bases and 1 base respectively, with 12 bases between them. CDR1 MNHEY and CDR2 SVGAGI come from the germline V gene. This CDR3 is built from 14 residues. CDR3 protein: CASRTDRPNTEAFF. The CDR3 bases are TGTGCCAGCAGAACCGACAGACCGAACACTGAAGCTTTCTTT.

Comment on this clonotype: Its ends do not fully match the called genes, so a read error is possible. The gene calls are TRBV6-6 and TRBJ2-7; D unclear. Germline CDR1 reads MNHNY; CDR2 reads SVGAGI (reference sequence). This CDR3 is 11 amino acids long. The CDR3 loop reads CASSYSREQCF. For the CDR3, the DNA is TGTGCCAGCAGTTATAGCCGCGAGCAGTGCTTC.

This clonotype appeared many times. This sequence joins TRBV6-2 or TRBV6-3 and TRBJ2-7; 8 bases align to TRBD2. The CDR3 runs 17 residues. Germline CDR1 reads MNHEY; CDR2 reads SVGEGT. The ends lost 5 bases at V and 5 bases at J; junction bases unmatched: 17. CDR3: CASSPEVAGPPADEQYF. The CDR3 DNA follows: TGTGCCAGCAGTCCAGAAGTAGCGGGACCACCGGCGGACGAGCAGTACTTC.

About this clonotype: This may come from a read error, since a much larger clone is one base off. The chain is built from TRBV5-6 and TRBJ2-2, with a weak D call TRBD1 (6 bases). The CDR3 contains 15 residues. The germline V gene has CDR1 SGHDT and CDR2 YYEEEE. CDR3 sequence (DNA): TGTGCCGGCAGCACAGGAGGACAGCTCACCGGGGAGCTGTTTTTT. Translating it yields CAGSTGGQLTGELFF.

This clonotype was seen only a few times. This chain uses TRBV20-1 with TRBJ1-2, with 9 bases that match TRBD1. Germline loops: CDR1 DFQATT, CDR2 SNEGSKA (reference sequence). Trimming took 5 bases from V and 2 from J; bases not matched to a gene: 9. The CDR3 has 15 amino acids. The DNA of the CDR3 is TGCAGTGCTCGTGACCCTGACAGGGGGAACTATGGCTACACCTTC. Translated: CSARDPDRGNYGYTF.

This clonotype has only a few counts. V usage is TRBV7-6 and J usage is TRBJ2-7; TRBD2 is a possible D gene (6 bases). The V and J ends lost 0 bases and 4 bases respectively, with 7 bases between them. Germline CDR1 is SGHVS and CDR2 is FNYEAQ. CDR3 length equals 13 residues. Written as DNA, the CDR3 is TGTGCCAGCAGCTTAGCGGCGGGGTACGAGCAGTACTTC. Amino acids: CASSLAAGYEQYF. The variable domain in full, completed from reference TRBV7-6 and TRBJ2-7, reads GAGVSQSPRYKVTKRGQDVALRCDPISGHVSLYWYRQALGQGPEFLTYFNYEAQQDKSGLPNDRFSAERPEGSISTLTIQRTEQRDSAMYRCASSLAAGYEQYFGPGTRLTVT.

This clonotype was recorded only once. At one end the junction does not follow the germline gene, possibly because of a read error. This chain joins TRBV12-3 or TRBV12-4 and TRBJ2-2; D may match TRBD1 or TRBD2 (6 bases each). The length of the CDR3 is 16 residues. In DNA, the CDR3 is TGTGCTAGCAGCTCATTAGCGGACAGGAACACCGGGGAGCTGTTTTTT. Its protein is CASSSLADRNTGELFF.

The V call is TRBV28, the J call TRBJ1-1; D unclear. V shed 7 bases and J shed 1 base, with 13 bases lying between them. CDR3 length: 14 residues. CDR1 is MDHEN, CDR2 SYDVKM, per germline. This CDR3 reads CASTERQRNTEAFF. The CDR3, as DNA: TGTGCCAGCACGGAGAGGCAAAGGAACACTGAAGCTTTCTTT.

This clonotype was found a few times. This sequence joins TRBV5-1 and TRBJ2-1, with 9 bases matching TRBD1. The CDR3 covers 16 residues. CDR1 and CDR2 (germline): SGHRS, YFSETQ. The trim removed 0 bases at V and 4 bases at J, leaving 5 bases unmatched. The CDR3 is CASSLGDREKYNEQFF. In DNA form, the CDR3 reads TGCGCCAGCAGCTTGGGGGACAGGGAGAAGTACAATGAGCAGTTCTTC.

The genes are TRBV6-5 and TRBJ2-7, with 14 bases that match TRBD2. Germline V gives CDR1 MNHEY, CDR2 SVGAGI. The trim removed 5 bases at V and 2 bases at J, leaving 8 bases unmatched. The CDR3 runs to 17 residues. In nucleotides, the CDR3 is TGTGCCAGCAGTCTCGGGACTAGCGGGAGTGGACCCTACGAGCAGTACTTC. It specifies CASSLGTSGSGPYEQYF.

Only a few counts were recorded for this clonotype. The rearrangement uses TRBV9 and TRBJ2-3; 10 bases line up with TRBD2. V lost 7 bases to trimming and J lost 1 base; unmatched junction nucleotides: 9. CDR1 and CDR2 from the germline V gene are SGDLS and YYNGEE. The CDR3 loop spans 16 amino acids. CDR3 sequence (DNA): TGTGCCAGCCAAGCGGGGCTAGCGGGGGGCACAGATACGCAGTATTTT. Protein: CASQAGLAGGTDTQYF.

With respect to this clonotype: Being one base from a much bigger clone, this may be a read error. DNA of the CDR3: TGTGCCAGCAGTGTTCAGGTAGGGAACAATGAGCAGTCCTTC. Protein sequence: CASSVQVGNNEQSF. The chain employs TRBV6-1 and TRBJ2-1; unclear D gene. CDR3 length equals 14 residues. Germline V gives CDR1 MNHNS, CDR2 SASEGT.

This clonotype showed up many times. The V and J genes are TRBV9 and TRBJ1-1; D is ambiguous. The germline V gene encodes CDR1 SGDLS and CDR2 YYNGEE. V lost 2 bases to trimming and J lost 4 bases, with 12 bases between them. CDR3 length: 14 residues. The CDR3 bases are TGTGCCAGCAGCGTCAACCCCTGGAGCACTGAAGCTTTCTTT. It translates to CASSVNPWSTEAFF. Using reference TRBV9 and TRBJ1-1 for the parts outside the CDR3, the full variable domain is DSGVTQTPKHLITATGQRVTLRCSPRSGDLSVYWYQQSLDQGLQFLIQYYNGEERAKGNILERFSAQQFPDLHSELNLSSLELGDSALYFCASSVNPWSTEAFFGQGTRLTVV.

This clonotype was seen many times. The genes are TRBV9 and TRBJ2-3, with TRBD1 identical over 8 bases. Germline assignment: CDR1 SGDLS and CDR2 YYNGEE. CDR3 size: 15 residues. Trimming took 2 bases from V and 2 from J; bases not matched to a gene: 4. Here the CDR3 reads CASSVRQGNTDTQYF. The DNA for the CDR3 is TGTGCCAGCAGCGTTCGACAGGGGAACACAGATACGCAGTATTTT. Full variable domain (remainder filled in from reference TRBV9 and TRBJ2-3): DSGVTQTPKHLITATGQRVTLRCSPRSGDLSVYWYQQSLDQGLQFLIQYYNGEERAKGNILERFSAQQFPDLHSELNLSSLELGDSALYFCASSVRQGNTDTQYFGPGTRLTVL.

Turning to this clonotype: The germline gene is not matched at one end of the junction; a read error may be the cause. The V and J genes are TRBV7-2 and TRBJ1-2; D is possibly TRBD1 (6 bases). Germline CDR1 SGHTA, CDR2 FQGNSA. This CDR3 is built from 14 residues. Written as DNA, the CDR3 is TGTGCCAGCAGCCCTCCGACAGGATACTATGGCTGCACCTTC. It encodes CASSPPTGYYGCTF.

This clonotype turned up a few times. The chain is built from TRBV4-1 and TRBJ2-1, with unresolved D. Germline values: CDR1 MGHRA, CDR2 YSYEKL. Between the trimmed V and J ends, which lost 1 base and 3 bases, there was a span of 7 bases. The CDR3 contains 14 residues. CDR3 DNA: TGCGCCAGCAGCCAAGGTGCTAGCTACAATGAGCAGTTCTTC. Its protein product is CASSQGASYNEQFF.

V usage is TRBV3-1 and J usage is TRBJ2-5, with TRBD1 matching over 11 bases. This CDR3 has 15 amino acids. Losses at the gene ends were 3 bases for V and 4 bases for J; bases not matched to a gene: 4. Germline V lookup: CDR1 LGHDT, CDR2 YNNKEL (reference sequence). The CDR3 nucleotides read TGTGCCAGCAGCCAGGGACAGGGGGTAGGAGAGACCCAGTACTTC. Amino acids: CASSQGQGVGETQYF.